The T cell receptor (beta chain) under discussion was sequenced for a study of cytomegalovirus exposure and HLA in healthy donors. Study-level results: TCR beta chains numbering 164 were designated cytomegalovirus-associated. Immune exposure data for these donors was limited to CMV serostatus. In presence/absence analyses, roughly uniform sequencing depth across donors was assumed. Indistinguishability led to the exclusion of some V segments, TRBV6-2 and TRBV6-3 included.

The PCR ran on 60 Vbeta and 13 Jbeta primers. The assay was immunoSEQ multiplex PCR, and TCRdb's table has in-frame clones only and misses some. The data contain 150,000 to 200,000 clones, 77% of them seen just once; the ten biggest clones take up less than 4.5%. Trimming took 4 bases from V and 10 from J; bases not matched to a gene: 5. CDR3 length: 14 amino acids. Germline loops: CDR1 SNHLY, CDR2 FYNNEI. The count of this clone is one. The antigen is unknown. This TCR was sampled from a woman aged 55-70 years in good health and CMV-seropositive. Sample: PBMCs. The chain uses TRBV2 and TRBJ1-6; 9 bases are a match to TRBD1. The CDR3 region has the DNA TGTGCCAGCAGTGCTGGGACAGGGCGATCACCCCTCCACTTT. Translation gives CASSAGTGRSPLHF.